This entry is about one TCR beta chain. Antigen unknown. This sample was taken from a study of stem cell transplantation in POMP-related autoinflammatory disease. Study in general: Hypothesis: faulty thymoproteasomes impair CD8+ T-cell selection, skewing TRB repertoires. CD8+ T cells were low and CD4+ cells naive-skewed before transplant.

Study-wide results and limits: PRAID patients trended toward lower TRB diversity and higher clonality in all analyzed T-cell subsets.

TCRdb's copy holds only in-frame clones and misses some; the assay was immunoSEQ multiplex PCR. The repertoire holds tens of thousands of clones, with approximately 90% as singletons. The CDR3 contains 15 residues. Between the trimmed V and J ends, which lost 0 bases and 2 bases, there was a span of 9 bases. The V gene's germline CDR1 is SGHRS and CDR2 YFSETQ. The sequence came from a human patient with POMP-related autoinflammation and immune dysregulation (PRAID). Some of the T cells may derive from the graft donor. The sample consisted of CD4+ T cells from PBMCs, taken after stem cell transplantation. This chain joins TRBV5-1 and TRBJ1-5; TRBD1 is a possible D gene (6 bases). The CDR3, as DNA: TGCGCCAGCAGCTTGGCAGGGGACGGCAATCAGCCCCAGCATTTT. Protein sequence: CASSLAGDGNQPQHF.